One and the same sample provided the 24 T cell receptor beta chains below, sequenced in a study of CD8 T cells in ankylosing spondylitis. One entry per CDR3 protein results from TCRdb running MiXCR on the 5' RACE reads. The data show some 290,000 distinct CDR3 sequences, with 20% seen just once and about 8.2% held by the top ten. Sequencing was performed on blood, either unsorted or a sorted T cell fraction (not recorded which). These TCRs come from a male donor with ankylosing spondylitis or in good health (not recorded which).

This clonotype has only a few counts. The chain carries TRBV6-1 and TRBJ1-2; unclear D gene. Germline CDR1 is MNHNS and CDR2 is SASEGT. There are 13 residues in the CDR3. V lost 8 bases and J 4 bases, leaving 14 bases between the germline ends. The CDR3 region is CASATAASYGYTF. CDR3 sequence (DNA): TGTGCCAGCGCCACCGCGGCTTCCTATGGCTACACCTTC.

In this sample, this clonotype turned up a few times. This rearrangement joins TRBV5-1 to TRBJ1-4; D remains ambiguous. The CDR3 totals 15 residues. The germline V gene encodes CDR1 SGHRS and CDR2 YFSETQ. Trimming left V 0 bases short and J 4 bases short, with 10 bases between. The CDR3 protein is CASSLEGRDNEKLFF. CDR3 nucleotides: TGCGCCAGCAGCTTGGAAGGGCGGGATAATGAAAAACTGTTTTTT. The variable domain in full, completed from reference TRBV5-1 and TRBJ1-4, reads KAGVTQTPRYLIKTRGQQVTLSCSPISGHRSVSWYQQTPGQGLQFLFEYFSETQRNKGNFPGRFSGRQFSNSRSEMNVSTLELGDSALYLCASSLEGRDNEKLFFGSGTQLSVL.

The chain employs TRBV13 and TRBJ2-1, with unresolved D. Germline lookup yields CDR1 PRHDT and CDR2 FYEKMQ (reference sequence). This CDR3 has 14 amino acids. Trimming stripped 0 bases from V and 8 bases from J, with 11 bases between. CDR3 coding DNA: TGTGCCAGCAGCTTAGGTTCGCTCAGATATGAGCAGTTCTTC. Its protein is CASSLGSLRYEQFF.

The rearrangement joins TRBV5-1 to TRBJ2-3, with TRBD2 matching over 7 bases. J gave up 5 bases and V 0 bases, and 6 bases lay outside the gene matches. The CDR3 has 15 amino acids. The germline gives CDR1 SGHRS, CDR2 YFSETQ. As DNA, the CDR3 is TGCGCCAGCAGCTTGGATACTAGCGTATTAGATACGCAGTATTTT. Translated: CASSLDTSVLDTQYF. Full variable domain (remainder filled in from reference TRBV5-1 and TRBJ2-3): KAGVTQTPRYLIKTRGQQVTLSCSPISGHRSVSWYQQTPGQGLQFLFEYFSETQRNKGNFPGRFSGRQFSNSRSEMNVSTLELGDSALYLCASSLDTSVLDTQYFGPGTRLTVL.

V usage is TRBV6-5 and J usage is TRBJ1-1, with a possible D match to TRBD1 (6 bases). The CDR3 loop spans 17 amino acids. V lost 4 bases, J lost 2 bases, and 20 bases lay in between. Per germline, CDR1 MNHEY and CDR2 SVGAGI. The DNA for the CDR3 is TGTGCCAGCAGTTCCAGAGGCAGGGGTAATTTCAACACTGAAGCTTTCTTT. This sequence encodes CASSSRGRGNFNTEAFF.

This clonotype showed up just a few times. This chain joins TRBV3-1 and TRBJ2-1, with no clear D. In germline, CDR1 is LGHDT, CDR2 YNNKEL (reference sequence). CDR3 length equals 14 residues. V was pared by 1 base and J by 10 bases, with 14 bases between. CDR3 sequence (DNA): TGTGCCAGCAGCCAAGTTCGCGTCCTATCAGAGCAGTTCTTC. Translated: CASSQVRVLSEQFF.

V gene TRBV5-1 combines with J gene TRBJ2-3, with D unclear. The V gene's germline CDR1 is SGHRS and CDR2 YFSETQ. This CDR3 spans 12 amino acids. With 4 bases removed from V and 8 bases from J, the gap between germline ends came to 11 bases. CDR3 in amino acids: CASSGMTGTQYF. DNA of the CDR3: TGCGCCAGCAGCGGTATGACGGGTACGCAGTATTTT.

CDR3: CSARSDSSNQPQHF. The DNA for the CDR3 is TGCAGTGCTAGATCGGATTCTAGCAATCAGCCCCAGCATTTT. V is TRBV20-1 and J is TRBJ1-5; D not certain. Trimming cost V 2 bases and J 0 bases, with 8 bases left between them. CDR3 length equals 14 residues. Germline V CDR1 and CDR2: DFQATT, SNEGSKA (reference sequence).

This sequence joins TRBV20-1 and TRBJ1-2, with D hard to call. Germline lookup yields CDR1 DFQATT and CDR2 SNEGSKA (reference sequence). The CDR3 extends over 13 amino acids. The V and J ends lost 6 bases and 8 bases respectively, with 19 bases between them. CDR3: CSAAQVSKEGYTF. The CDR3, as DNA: TGCAGTGCAGCCCAGGTGTCCAAGGAGGGCTACACCTTC.

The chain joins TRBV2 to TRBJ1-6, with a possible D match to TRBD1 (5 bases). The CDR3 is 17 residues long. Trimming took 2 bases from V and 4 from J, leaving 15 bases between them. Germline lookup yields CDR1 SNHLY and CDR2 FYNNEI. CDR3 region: CASSEWGGTRYNSPLHF. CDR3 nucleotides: TGTGCCAGCAGTGAATGGGGCGGCACCCGGTATAATTCACCCCTCCACTTT. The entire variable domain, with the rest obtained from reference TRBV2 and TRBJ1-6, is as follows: EPEVTQTPSHQVTQMGQEVILRCVPISNHLYFYWYRQILGQKVEFLVSFYNNEISEKSEIFDDQFSVERPDGSNFTLKIRSTKLEDSAMYFCASSEWGGTRYNSPLHFGNGTRLTVT.

The CDR3: CASRRTGGMSNQPQHF. CDR3 nucleotide sequence: TGTGCCAGCCGAAGGACAGGGGGGATGAGCAATCAGCCCCAGCATTTT. The genes are TRBV28 and TRBJ1-5; 10 bases agree with TRBD1. The CDR3 spans 16 residues. The germline V gene has CDR1 MDHEN and CDR2 SYDVKM. With 8 bases clipped from V and 1 base from J, the junction kept 8 bases outside the gene matches.

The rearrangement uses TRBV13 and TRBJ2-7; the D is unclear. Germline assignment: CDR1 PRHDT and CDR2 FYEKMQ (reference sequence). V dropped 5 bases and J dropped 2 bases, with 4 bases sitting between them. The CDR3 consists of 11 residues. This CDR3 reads CASSAAYEQYV. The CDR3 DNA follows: TGTGCCAGCAGCGCAGCCTACGAGCAGTACGTC.

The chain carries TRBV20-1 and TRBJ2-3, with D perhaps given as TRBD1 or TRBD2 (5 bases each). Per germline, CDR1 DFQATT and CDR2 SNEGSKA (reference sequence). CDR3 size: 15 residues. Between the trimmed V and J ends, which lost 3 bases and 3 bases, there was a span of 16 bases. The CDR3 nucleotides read TGCAGTGCTAGCTCCCTGGGACGCCTTACAGATACGCAGTATTTT. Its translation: CSASSLGRLTDTQYF.

The CDR3 sequence is CASSRDGFNQPQHF. CDR3 sequence (DNA): TGTGCCAGCAGCAGGGACGGTTTCAATCAGCCCCAGCATTTT. This chain links TRBV12-3 or TRBV12-4 with TRBJ1-5, with D perhaps matching TRBD1 (5 bases). V was clipped by 6 bases and J by 3 bases, with 12 bases between them. The CDR3 runs to 14 residues.

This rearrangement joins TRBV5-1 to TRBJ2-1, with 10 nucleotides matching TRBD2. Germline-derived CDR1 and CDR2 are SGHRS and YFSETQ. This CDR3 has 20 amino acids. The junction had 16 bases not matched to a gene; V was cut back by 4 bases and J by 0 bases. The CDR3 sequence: CASSRIAGGPTRSSYNEQFF. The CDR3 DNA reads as TGCGCCAGCAGCAGAATAGCGGGAGGCCCGACCAGGAGCTCCTACAATGAGCAGTTCTTC.

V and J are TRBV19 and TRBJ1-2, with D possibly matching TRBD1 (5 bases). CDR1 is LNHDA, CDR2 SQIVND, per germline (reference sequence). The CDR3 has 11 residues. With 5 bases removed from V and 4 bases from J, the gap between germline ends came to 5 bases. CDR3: CASSGTYGYTF. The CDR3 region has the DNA TGTGCCAGTAGTGGGACCTATGGCTACACCTTC.

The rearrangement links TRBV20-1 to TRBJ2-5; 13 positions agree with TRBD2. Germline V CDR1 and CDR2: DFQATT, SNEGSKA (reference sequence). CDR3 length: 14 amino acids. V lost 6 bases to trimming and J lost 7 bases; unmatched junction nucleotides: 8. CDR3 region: CSATSGGAFGTQYF. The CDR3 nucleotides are TGCAGTGCAACTAGCGGGGGGGCCTTTGGGACCCAGTACTTC.

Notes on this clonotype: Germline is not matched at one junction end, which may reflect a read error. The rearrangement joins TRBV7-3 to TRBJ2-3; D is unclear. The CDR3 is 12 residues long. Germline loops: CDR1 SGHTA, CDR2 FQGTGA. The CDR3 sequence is CVSSRTLDTQYF. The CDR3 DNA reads TGTGTCAGCAGCCGCACGCTGGATACGCAGTATTTT.

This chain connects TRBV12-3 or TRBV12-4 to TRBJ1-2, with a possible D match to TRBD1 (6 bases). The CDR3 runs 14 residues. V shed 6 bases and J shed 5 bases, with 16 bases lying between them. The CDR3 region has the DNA TGTGCCAGCAGCACAGGGCCTACGCTATATGGCTACACCTTC. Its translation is CASSTGPTLYGYTF.

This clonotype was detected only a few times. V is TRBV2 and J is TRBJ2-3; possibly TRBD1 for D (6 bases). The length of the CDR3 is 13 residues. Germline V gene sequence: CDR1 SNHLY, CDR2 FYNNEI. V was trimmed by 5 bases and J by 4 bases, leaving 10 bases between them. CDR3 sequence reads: CASSIQGADTQYF. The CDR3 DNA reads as TGTGCCAGCAGTATACAGGGCGCAGATACGCAGTATTTT.

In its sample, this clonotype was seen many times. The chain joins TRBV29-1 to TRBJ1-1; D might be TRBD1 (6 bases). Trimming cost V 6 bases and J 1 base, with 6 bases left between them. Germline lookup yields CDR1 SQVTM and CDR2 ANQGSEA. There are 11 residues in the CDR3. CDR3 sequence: CSVQGNTEAFF. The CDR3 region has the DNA TGCAGCGTACAGGGGAACACTGAAGCTTTCTTT.

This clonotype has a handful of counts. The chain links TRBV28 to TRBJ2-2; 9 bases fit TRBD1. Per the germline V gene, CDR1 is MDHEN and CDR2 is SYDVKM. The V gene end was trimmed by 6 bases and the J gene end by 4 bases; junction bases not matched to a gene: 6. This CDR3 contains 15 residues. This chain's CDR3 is CASRYRGPGTGELFF. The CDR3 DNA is TGTGCCAGCAGGTACAGGGGGCCGGGCACCGGGGAGCTGTTTTTT.

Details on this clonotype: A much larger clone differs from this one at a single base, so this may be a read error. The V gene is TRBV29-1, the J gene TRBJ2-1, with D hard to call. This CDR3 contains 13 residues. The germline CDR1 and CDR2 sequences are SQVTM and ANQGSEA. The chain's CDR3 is CSVEREVANGQFF. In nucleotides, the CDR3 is TGCAGCGTTGAAAGAGAAGTGGCCAATGGGCAGTTCTTC.

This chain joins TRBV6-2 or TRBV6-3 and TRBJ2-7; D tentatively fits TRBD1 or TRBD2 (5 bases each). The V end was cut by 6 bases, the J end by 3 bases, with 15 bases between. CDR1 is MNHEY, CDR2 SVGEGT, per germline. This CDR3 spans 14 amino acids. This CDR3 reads CASSTRDGNYEQYV. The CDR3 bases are TGTGCCAGCAGCACCCGGGACGGAAACTACGAGCAGTACGTC.